This T cell receptor beta chain derives from a study of identical twins. General study results and limits: Twin sharing of out-of-frame TCR alpha was underestimated by models in monozygotic pairs.

Germline-derived CDR1 and CDR2 are LGHDT and YNNKEL (reference sequence). Trimming at V came to 0 bases and at J to 1 base, leaving 9 bases not matched to a gene. The CDR3 is made up of 20 amino acids. TCRdb re-derived calls from the 5' RACE reads in MiXCR, one entry per CDR3 protein. The sample carries more than 1.5 million distinct CDR3 sequences, under 35% recorded once. On this clonotype itself: The antigen is not known.

Everyone who gave samples was a healthy Caucasian. The specimen sequenced was cord blood. The chain uses TRBV3-1 and TRBJ2-4, with 13 bases identical to TRBD2. This receptor was obtained from a newborn girl in good health. CDR3 bases: TGTGCCAGCAGCCAAGACGGGACTAGCGGGGCTGGTATGGCCAAAAACATTCAGTACTTC. This gives the protein CASSQDGTSGAGMAKNIQYF. The full variable domain, in which reference TRBV3-1 and TRBJ2-4 provide the parts outside the CDR3, is DTAVSQTPKYLVTQMGNDKSIKCEQNLGHDTMYWYKQDSKKFLKIMFSYNNKELIINETVPNRFSPKSPDKAHLNLHINSLELGDSAVYFCASSQDGTSGAGMAKNIQYFGAGTRLSVL.